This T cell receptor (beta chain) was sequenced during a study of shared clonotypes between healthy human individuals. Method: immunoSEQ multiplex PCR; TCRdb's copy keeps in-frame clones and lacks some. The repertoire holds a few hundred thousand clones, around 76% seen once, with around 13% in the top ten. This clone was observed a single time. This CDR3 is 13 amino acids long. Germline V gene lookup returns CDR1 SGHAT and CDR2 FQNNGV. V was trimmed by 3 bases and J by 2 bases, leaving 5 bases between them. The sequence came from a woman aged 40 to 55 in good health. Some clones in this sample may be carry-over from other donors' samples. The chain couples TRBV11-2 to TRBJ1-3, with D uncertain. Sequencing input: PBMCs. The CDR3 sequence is CASSLYAGNTIYF. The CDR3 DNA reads TGTGCCAGCAGCTTGTATGCTGGAAACACCATATATTTT.